Below, 22 T cell receptor beta chains from the same sample are listed, as sequenced in a study of T cell responses to AZD1222 COVID-19 vaccine (dated by TCRdb to the early 2020s). Library generation was performed with the immunoSEQ multiplex PCR assay. TCRdb retrieved this table from immuneACCESS and kept in-frame rearrangements only. Not all clones are present; in checked studies, unresolved V genes account for under half, and no reason is known for the remainder. Present in this sample are tens of thousands of clones, about 88% of which were seen just once. The ten largest clonotypes hold over 25% of the sample. What the time point label conveys for this sample: about 28 days (+/-7) after the second vaccine dose. The source was peripheral blood, collected 28 days after the second AZD1222 dose. The origin of the receptors is an adult who received the AZD1222 COVID-19 vaccine.

CDR3 residues: CASSYNVLRGGEYGYTF. CDR3 bases: TGTGCCAGCAGTTATAATGTTTTGCGTGGAGGGGAATATGGCTACACCTTC. The chain joins TRBV6-2 or TRBV6-3 to TRBJ1-2; D is perhaps TRBD1 (5 bases). The germline gives CDR1 MNHEY, CDR2 SVGEGT. This CDR3 spans 17 amino acids. Trimming cost V 3 bases and J 5 bases, with 22 bases left between them.

This clone has just a few counts. V usage is TRBV6-5 and J usage is TRBJ1-1, with a weak D call TRBD1 (6 bases). This CDR3 is built from 14 residues. The ends were cut back, 6 bases at V and 1 base at J, with 12 bases in the middle. Germline V gene sequence: CDR1 MNHEY, CDR2 SVGAGI. CDR3 residues: CASSRTVSNTEAFF. The DNA for the CDR3 is TGTGCCAGCAGCCGGACAGTCTCGAACACTGAAGCTTTCTTT.

For the CDR3, the DNA is TGTGCCAGCAGACGGACAGGGCGGGGAGCTTTCTTT. This sequence encodes CASRRTGRGAFF. The V gene is TRBV14, the J gene TRBJ1-1; 8 positions match TRBD1. Germline assignment: CDR1 SGHDN and CDR2 FVKESK. V was pared by 6 bases and J by 10 bases, with 7 bases of the junction left unmatched. The CDR3 totals 12 residues.

This chain links TRBV6-5 with TRBJ2-3; 8 bases are a match to TRBD1. Trimming removed 7 bases from V and 0 bases from J; junction bases left unmatched: 6. CDR1 and CDR2 from the germline V gene are MNHEY and SVGAGI. The CDR3 is made up of 15 amino acids. CDR3 in amino acids: CASNPTGASTDTQYF. The CDR3 coding sequence is TGTGCCAGCAATCCGACAGGGGCGAGCACAGATACGCAGTATTTT.

The chain joins TRBV7-9 to TRBJ2-4; TRBD2 aligns across 12 bases. CDR3 size: 18 residues. Trimming cost V 5 bases and J 7 bases; bases outside gene matches: 15. CDR1 SEHNR and CDR2 FQNEAQ come from the germline V gene (reference sequence). CDR3: CASSTLSGSSGRGNIQYF. CDR3 in DNA: TGTGCCAGCAGCACCCTTAGCGGGTCTAGCGGGAGGGGGAACATTCAGTACTTC. Combining the CDR3 with reference TRBV7-9 and TRBJ2-4 gives the whole variable domain DTGVSQNPRHKITKRGQNVTFRCDPISEHNRLYWYRQTLGQGPEFLTYFQNEAQLEKSRLLSDRFSAERPKGSFSTLEIQRTEQGDSAMYLCASSTLSGSSGRGNIQYFGAGTRLSVL.

This clone was recorded once. The chain uses TRBV14 and TRBJ1-1; D not certain. The V and J ends lost 4 bases and 1 base respectively, with 13 bases between them. The CDR3 runs to 15 residues. Germline V gene data show CDR1 as SGHDN and CDR2 as FVKESK. CDR3 residues: CASSPTDGGNTEAFF. CDR3 in DNA: TGTGCCAGCAGCCCCACCGACGGCGGGAACACTGAAGCTTTCTTT.

The chain recombines TRBV5-1 with TRBJ2-1; TRBD2 matches 13 bases. This CDR3 spans 15 amino acids. Trimming at V came to 3 bases and at J to 9 bases, leaving 6 bases not matched to a gene. The germline gives CDR1 SGHRS, CDR2 YFSETQ. The CDR3: CASSSPGLAGSEQFF. The CDR3 DNA reads as TGCGCCAGCAGCTCCCCGGGACTAGCGGGAAGTGAGCAGTTCTTC.

This chain links TRBV29-1 with TRBJ2-1, with D possibly matching TRBD1 (6 bases). The length of the CDR3 is 15 residues. Trimming took off 2 bases at V and 6 bases at J, with 17 bases between the two ends. The V gene's germline CDR1 is SQVTM and CDR2 ANQGSEA. CDR3 sequence (DNA): TGCAGCGTTGAAAGGTCCAGGGGAGCCTCCAATGAGCAGTTCTTC. This encodes CSVERSRGASNEQFF.

This clone was counted once. The chain links TRBV19 to TRBJ1-1; perhaps TRBD1 as D (6 bases). Germline-derived CDR1 and CDR2 are LNHDA and SQIVND (reference sequence). The length of the CDR3 is 12 residues. V lost 7 bases and J 5 bases, leaving 11 bases between the germline ends. CDR3 nucleotides: TGTGCCAGTACCGGAGGGGGGACTGAAGCTTTCTTT. It translates to CASTGGGTEAFF.

V usage is TRBV9 and J usage is TRBJ2-1; 7 positions agree with TRBD1. Losses at the gene ends were 0 bases for V and 3 bases for J; bases not matched to a gene: 6. This CDR3 is 16 amino acids long. From germline, CDR1 is SGDLS and CDR2 YYNGEE. The CDR3 nucleotides read TGTGCCAGCAGCGTAGTAGGGGGCACCCGCTACAATGAGCAGTTCTTC. It yields the protein CASSVVGGTRYNEQFF.

J is TRBJ2-2 and V is TRBV19, with a tentative D call TRBD1 (6 bases). The CDR3 extends over 14 amino acids. The V end was cut by 2 bases, the J end by 6 bases, with 10 bases between. Germline V gives CDR1 LNHDA, CDR2 SQIVND (reference sequence). CDR3 region: CASSIKRQAGELFF. The CDR3 DNA reads as TGTGCCAGTAGTATAAAACGACAGGCCGGGGAGCTGTTTTTT.

The chain links TRBV29-1 to TRBJ1-3; D uncertain. V gave up 7 bases and J gave up 2 bases, with 12 bases separating them. The length of the CDR3 is 13 residues. Germline assignment: CDR1 SQVTM and CDR2 ANQGSEA. This CDR3 is CSATPRAGNTIYF. In nucleotides, the CDR3 is TGCAGCGCTACCCCCCGGGCTGGAAACACCATATATTTT.

The chain couples TRBV11-2 to TRBJ2-1, with TRBD1 as a possible D gene (5 bases). V was trimmed by 5 bases and J by 6 bases, leaving 17 bases between them. The CDR3 length is 15 residues. Germline-derived CDR1 and CDR2 are SGHAT and FQNNGV. The CDR3, as DNA: TGTGCCAGCAGCCCAGTGGTGACAGTTCCCAATGAGCAGTTCTTC. Its translation is CASSPVVTVPNEQFF.

The chain recombines TRBV28 with TRBJ1-6, with D unclear. With 2 bases removed from V and 7 bases from J, the gap between germline ends came to 3 bases. This CDR3 contains 12 residues. Per germline, CDR1 MDHEN and CDR2 SYDVKM. In nucleotides, the CDR3 is TGTGCCAGCAGTTTAGTCAATTCACCCCTCCACTTT. This gives the protein CASSLVNSPLHF.

The chain combines TRBV19 with TRBJ2-2; 7 positions match TRBD2. The CDR3 loop spans 16 amino acids. The junction had 5 bases not matched to a gene; V was cut back by 4 bases and J by 0 bases. Germline V gene lookup returns CDR1 LNHDA and CDR2 SQIVND (reference sequence). CDR3 in amino acids: CASSREAGTNTGELFF. The CDR3 DNA is TGTGCCAGTAGTAGGGAAGCGGGAACGAACACCGGGGAGCTGTTTTTT.

The rearrangement links TRBV9 to TRBJ2-1; 13 nucleotides align to TRBD2. The CDR3 has 19 amino acids. Germline CDR1 is SGDLS and CDR2 is YYNGEE. V was clipped by 0 bases and J by 0 bases; unmatched bases: 6. The CDR3 nucleotides are TGTGCCAGCAGCGTAGAAGGGACTAGCGGGATTAGCTCCTACAATGAGCAGTTCTTC. As protein: CASSVEGTSGISSYNEQFF. The variable domain in full, with the rest retrieved from reference TRBV9 and TRBJ2-1, is DSGVTQTPKHLITATGQRVTLRCSPRSGDLSVYWYQQSLDQGLQFLIQYYNGEERAKGNILERFSAQQFPDLHSELNLSSLELGDSALYFCASSVEGTSGISSYNEQFFGPGTRLTVL.

The chain recombines TRBV29-1 with TRBJ2-7, with TRBD2 matching over 10 bases. The CDR3 sequence is 13 residues long. Germline loops: CDR1 SQVTM, CDR2 ANQGSEA. J lost 3 bases, V lost 7 bases, and 6 bases had no gene match. The CDR3, as DNA: TGCAGCGCCGCACCTAGCGGGAGCTACGAGCAGTACTTC. It codes for CSAAPSGSYEQYF.

The chain carries TRBV11-3 and TRBJ1-3; tentatively, D is TRBD1 (5 bases). Germline lookup yields CDR1 SGHNT and CDR2 YENEEA. This CDR3 comprises 14 residues. V was shortened by 6 bases and J by 4 bases, with 13 bases between the two germline ends. This CDR3 reads CASRSGAGGNTIYF. The DNA of the CDR3 is TGTGCCAGCAGGAGTGGGGCTGGAGGAAACACCATATATTTT.

The rearrangement links TRBV27 to TRBJ2-1; 10 bases fit TRBD2. After removal of 7 bases from V and 1 base from J, the junction contained 13 bases not matched to a gene. CDR1 and CDR2 (germline): MNHEY, SMNVEV (reference sequence). The CDR3 spans 18 residues. DNA of the CDR3: TGTGCCAGCATTCCGGGACTAGCGATAAAGGGATCCTACAATGAGCAGTTCTTC. Translated, it gives CASIPGLAIKGSYNEQFF.

This clone was counted a single time. The chain links TRBV27 to TRBJ2-5, with unresolved D. V gave up 0 bases and J gave up 4 bases, with 9 bases separating them. The germline V gene encodes CDR1 MNHEY and CDR2 SMNVEV (reference sequence). The CDR3 totals 14 residues. The chain's CDR3 is CASSLSSGVETQYF. Here the CDR3 DNA reads TGTGCCAGCAGTTTATCGTCTGGGGTAGAGACCCAGTACTTC.

This clone was recorded a few times. The chain joins TRBV15 to TRBJ1-4; D is undetermined. CDR1 is LNHNV, CDR2 YYDKDF, per germline (reference sequence). This CDR3 has 14 residues. V gave up 1 base and J gave up 6 bases, with 9 bases separating them. The CDR3 DNA follows: TGTGCCACCAGCAGAGTTCGCCGGTATGAAAAACTGTTTTTT. It codes for CATSRVRRYEKLFF. Together with reference TRBV15 and TRBJ1-4, the CDR3 gives the full variable domain: DAMVIQNPRYQVTQFGKPVTLSCSQTLNHNVMYWYQQKSSQAPKLLFHYYDKDFNNEADTPDNFQSRRPNTSFCFLDIRSPGLGDTAMYLCATSRVRRYEKLFFGSGTQLSVL.

The genes are TRBV6-4 and TRBJ2-7, with D hard to call. The CDR3 is made up of 11 amino acids. The V end lost 3 bases, the J end lost 3 bases, and 3 bases lay between the germline ends. Germline V CDR1 and CDR2: MRHNA, SNTAGT. The CDR3 is CASSDFYEQYF. As DNA, the CDR3 is TGTGCCAGCAGTGATTTCTACGAGCAGTACTTC.